This entry lists 30 T cell receptor beta chains sequenced from one sample in a study of T cells expressing NK-cell markers. Using the 5' RACE reads, TCRdb records one entry per CDR3 protein without DNA. This sample lists 450,000 to 600,000 distinct CDR3 sequences; its ten largest clones have roughly 3.5%. Sample: blood T cells: a sorted CD56 or NKG2C T cell subset, CD4+ or CD8+ T cells, or bulk PBMC T cells (not recorded which). The origin of the receptors is a man between 18 and 35 years old in good health.

The chain carries TRBV12-5 and TRBJ1-2. Per germline, CDR1 LGHNT and CDR2 FRNRAP. This CDR3 has 13 amino acids. CDR3 in amino acids: CASGLITADGYTF.

The rearrangement uses TRBV4-1 and TRBJ2-2; TCRdb selects TRBD1, and the lack of DNA leaves this call unchecked. Germline V gives CDR1 MGHRA, CDR2 YSYEKL. The CDR3 covers 17 residues. CDR3 sequence reads: CASSLQKGRGNTGELFF.

The rearrangement links TRBV7-9 to TRBJ2-1; TCRdb picks TRBD2, but there is no DNA to check that call. Germline assignment: CDR1 SEHNR and CDR2 FQNEAQ (reference sequence). CDR3 length: 15 amino acids. This CDR3 is CASSPFEGGGNEQFF.

The chain recombines TRBV5-1 with TRBJ2-5; TCRdb's D gene call, TRBD2, goes unchecked for lack of DNA. CDR3 size: 16 residues. The germline CDR1 and CDR2 sequences are SGHRS and YFSETQ. CDR3 protein: CASSLGAREAQETQYF.

J is TRBJ2-3 and V is TRBV5-1; TCRdb returns TRBD2, unconfirmable since there is no DNA. There are 16 residues in the CDR3. Per the germline V gene, CDR1 is SGHRS and CDR2 is YFSETQ. CDR3 loop: CASSQIAGGSTDTQYF.

The genes are TRBV28 and TRBJ2-6; TCRdb selects TRBD1, and the lack of DNA leaves this call unchecked. The CDR3 runs to 17 residues. Germline CDR1 MDHEN, CDR2 SYDVKM. CDR3 region: CASWGVMGASGANVLTF.

V and J are TRBV7-7 and TRBJ2-2; TCRdb indicates TRBD1, and absent DNA this call remains unverified. CDR3 length equals 13 residues. Germline CDR1 SSHAT, CDR2 FNYEAQ (reference sequence). The CDR3 reads CASSFRDAGELFF.

The V and J genes are TRBV4-1 and TRBJ1-2; checking the TCRdb D call of TRBD1 is not possible without DNA. CDR3 length: 15 residues. Germline lookup yields CDR1 MGHRA and CDR2 YSYEKL. CDR3 residues: CASSPRTGAGYGYTF.

This chain joins TRBV5-1 and TRBJ2-5; TCRdb's D call of TRBD1 is untestable without DNA. This CDR3 comprises 15 residues. Germline CDR1 reads SGHRS; CDR2 reads YFSETQ. CDR3 amino acids: CASSLEGSPPETQYF.

CDR3 residues: CASSQVGVLNTGELFF. V gene TRBV5-5 combines with J gene TRBJ2-2; lacking DNA, the TRBD2 call made by TCRdb goes unchecked. The CDR3 runs to 16 residues. CDR1 and CDR2 (germline): SGHKS, YYEKEE (reference sequence).

The chain carries TRBV27 and TRBJ2-2; the D call from TCRdb, TRBD1, cannot be confirmed without DNA. This CDR3 region has 14 residues. CDR1 is MNHEY and CDR2 is SMNVEV in the germline V gene (reference sequence). CDR3 sequence: CASYGDRGAGELFF.

The rearrangement joins TRBV20-1 to TRBJ2-7. The CDR3 covers 13 residues. The germline gives CDR1 DFQATT, CDR2 SNEGSKA (reference sequence). CDR3 in amino acids: CSARTTSAYEQYF.

J is TRBJ1-3 and V is TRBV10-2. Per germline, CDR1 WSHSY and CDR2 SAAADI. The CDR3 runs 11 residues. CDR3 region: CATLSGNTIYF.

V is TRBV7-8 and J is TRBJ1-5; the TCRdb D gene call, TRBD1, has no DNA to confirm it. The germline gives CDR1 SGHVS, CDR2 FQNEAQ. The CDR3 runs 17 residues. CDR3 region: CASSRLLATGQFQPQHF.

CDR3 loop: CSGTTSTDTQYF. The chain employs TRBV20-1 and TRBJ2-3. The CDR3 sequence is 12 residues long. Looked up from germline, CDR1 is DFQATT and CDR2 is SNEGSKA (reference sequence).

CDR3 in amino acids: CASRQDQSSYNEQFF. This chain connects TRBV5-1 to TRBJ2-1. CDR1 is SGHRS, CDR2 YFSETQ, per germline. There are 15 residues in the CDR3.

V is TRBV12-5 and J is TRBJ2-3; TCRdb designates TRBD1, a call that cannot be tested without DNA. The CDR3 totals 16 residues. Germline CDR1 LGHNT, CDR2 FRNRAP. The CDR3 sequence: CASGLEGTSLTDTQYF.

V usage is TRBV7-2 and J usage is TRBJ1-4; as DNA is missing, the TRBD1 call by TCRdb cannot be tested. Germline CDR1 is SGHTA and CDR2 is FQGNSA. This CDR3 contains 14 residues. The CDR3 loop is CASSRDRESGELFF.

The V call is TRBV24-1, the J call TRBJ2-3. The CDR3 spans 14 residues. The germline gives CDR1 KGHDR, CDR2 SFDVKD. CDR3 in amino acids: CATSDLLGLDTQYF.

The chain joins TRBV20-1 to TRBJ2-7; as DNA is missing, the TRBD2 call by TCRdb cannot be tested. Germline values: CDR1 DFQATT, CDR2 SNEGSKA (reference sequence). CDR3 length: 14 amino acids. CDR3 sequence reads: CSAFYLGLAGEQYF.

The chain couples TRBV24-1 to TRBJ2-7; TCRdb gives TRBD1 as the D gene, but with no DNA this cannot be confirmed. This CDR3 region has 11 residues. Germline CDR1 is KGHDR and CDR2 is SFDVKD. CDR3 residues: CATSDRDKQYF.

J is TRBJ2-1 and V is TRBV3-1. Germline V lookup: CDR1 LGHDT, CDR2 YNNKEL (reference sequence). There are 15 residues in the CDR3. CDR3 sequence: CASSQGFSGYNEQFF.

V gene TRBV6-1 combines with J gene TRBJ1-2. The length of the CDR3 is 14 residues. Looked up from germline, CDR1 is MNHNS and CDR2 is SASEGT. CDR3 amino acids: CASSQGPSYYGYTF.

This rearrangement joins TRBV5-5 to TRBJ2-7; TCRdb's D call, TRBD1, is unchecked because there is no DNA. Germline lookup yields CDR1 SGHKS and CDR2 YYEKEE (reference sequence). This CDR3 has 15 residues. The CDR3 protein is CASSLSVTTGREQYF.

V usage is TRBV7-6 and J usage is TRBJ2-7; absent DNA, TCRdb's TRBD1 call cannot be checked. The germline gives CDR1 SGHVS, CDR2 FNYEAQ. The CDR3 length is 13 residues. The CDR3 spells CASSMGQIYEQYF. The variable domain in full, with the rest retrieved from reference TRBV7-6 and TRBJ2-7, is GAGVSQSPRYKVTKRGQDVALRCDPISGHVSLYWYRQALGQGPEFLTYFNYEAQQDKSGLPNDRFSAERPEGSISTLTIQRTEQRDSAMYRCASSMGQIYEQYFGPGTRLTVT.

The chain uses TRBV19 and TRBJ2-1; there is no DNA to check the TCRdb D call of TRBD2. The CDR3 has 15 amino acids. Germline-derived CDR1 and CDR2 are LNHDA and SQIVND (reference sequence). The CDR3: CASSTTSGSSNEQFF.

The rearrangement links TRBV20-1 to TRBJ2-7; the D call from TCRdb, TRBD2, cannot be confirmed without DNA. The V gene's germline CDR1 is DFQATT and CDR2 SNEGSKA (reference sequence). The CDR3 has 15 residues. CDR3 region: CSARGIGEENYEQYF.

The chain combines TRBV10-2 with TRBJ2-5. Germline-derived CDR1 and CDR2 are WSHSY and SAAADI. The CDR3 is made up of 11 amino acids. The chain's CDR3 is CASSEFETQYF.

V and J are TRBV5-1 and TRBJ2-5; absent DNA, TCRdb's TRBD1 call cannot be checked. Germline CDR1 is SGHRS and CDR2 is YFSETQ. The CDR3 covers 14 residues. CDR3: CASSLLTGAETQYF.

This sequence joins TRBV4-1 and TRBJ2-1; TCRdb calls TRBD1, which cannot be checked without DNA. This CDR3 has 14 residues. The germline V gene encodes CDR1 MGHRA and CDR2 YSYEKL. The CDR3: CASSQRQIYNEQFF.